Below, one T cell receptor beta chain is given with its context. Its antigen specificity is not known. The sample holds no much larger clone one base away, and base qualities are not on file. TCRbeta CDR3 regions were sequenced with the immunoSEQ Assay. After extraction, genomic DNA underwent amplification by bias-controlled multiplex PCR, followed by high-throughput sequencing. The paper's data handling went like this. Collapsing and filtering of sequences were performed to quantify the absolute abundance of each unique TCRbeta CDR3 region. T cell fraction was estimated by normalizing TCRbeta template counts to usable DNA, which was measured by amplifying reference genes present in all nucleated cells. Repertoire TCRs were annotated as SARS-CoV-2-specific when V gene, CDR3 amino acid sequence and J gene were exactly matched to a known reactive TCR set. The reference SARS-CoV-2 TCR set came from MIRA and was filtered for enrichment in COVID-19-positive ImmuneCODE repertoires, removing public or cross-reactive TCRs. Drawing on the MIRA antigens, annotated TCRs were analysed further at the level of specific ORF or position within ORF. Depth was the summed frequency of annotated unique rearrangements, while breadth was defined as annotated unique rearrangements over total unique productive rearrangements. Two-sided Wilcoxon rank-sum tests were used to compare TCR breadth between groups. The table comes from immuneACCESS by way of TCRdb, which keeps in-frame sequences with V and J called. Part of the clones is missing from these tables; in studies checked, under half for an unresolved V gene and the rest for unknown reasons. V, J and clone size are those of that table, while D and trimming were read from the DNA. Here the sample has fewer than 400,000 clones; 75% to 90% occur a single time. Clones ranked in the top ten supply around 5.5% of the sample.

What the treatment or condition label conveys for this sample: 19 received Ad26.COV2.S at low or high dose, single or two shots; five or six received placebo; per-sample allocation not given. For vaccine and placebo recipients, the sequenced repertoires came from samples collected on day 63 after the first injection. Between 29 July and 7 August 2020, Cohort 1b enrolled about two dozen adults aged 18-55 years at one site in Boston, USA. Ad26.COV2.S was a replication-incompetent adenovirus type 26 vector that expressed a prefusion-stabilized SARS-CoV-2 spike protein derived from the original Wuhan strain. These data come from a study of Ad26.COV2.S vaccination and SARS-CoV-2 variants (dated by TCRdb to 2020 to 2022). Notes on the research overall: Donors in the vaccine arm were drawn from COV1001, a multicentre, randomized, double-blind, placebo-controlled phase I-IIa trial testing Ad26.COV2.S in healthy adults. A total of approximately 32 samples were included in the TCR-sequenced set, comprising roughly 20 Ad26.COV2.S vaccine recipients, 5 placebo recipients and 8 SARS-CoV-2 convalescent individuals. Investigators did not know the trial group allocation while performing experiments and assessing outcomes. Sequencing of the TCRbeta repertoire served to evaluate the specificity and breadth of SARS-CoV-2-reactive T cell receptors following Ad26.COV2.S vaccination. Participants in the trial were split at random into five groups of five each, receiving low-dose or high-dose Ad26.COV2.S once or twice, or else placebo on both occasions. Dosing of Ad26.COV2.S was intramuscular, at either 5x10^10 or 1x10^11 viral particles, delivered as one shot or as two shots spaced 56 days apart.

V is trimmed back by 7 bases and J by 5 bases, and the junction contains 6 bases that no gene match accounts for. The CDR3 spans 15 residues, from the cysteine through the phenylalanine. Only the CDR3 portion is preserved as DNA: 45 bases, with reading frame beginning at the first base. Sequences LNHDA (CDR1) and SQIVND (CDR2) are obtained from the germline V gene (reference sequence). Here is what the overall study found, with its caveats: According to the authors, total T cell responses may have been underestimated by the TCR breadth and depth analyses. After vaccination, spike-specific CD8+ and CD4+ T cell responses were reported to show substantial breadth. Comparable non-spike TCR breadth was observed between vaccine and placebo recipients, consistent with only spike being contained in the vaccine. The study lacked the statistical power to compare responses across vaccine doses or regimens. Higher spike-specific TCR breadth was observed in Ad26.COV2.S recipients than in placebo recipients (P = 0.0014).

The receptor comes from a person between 18 and 60 years old who received the Ad26.COV2.S COVID-19 vaccine or a placebo. This material consisted of peripheral blood, taken in a trial of Ad26.COV2.S vaccine versus placebo. The chain is assembled from TRBV19 and TRBJ2-2; TRBD1 fits 11 bases in the junction. The CDR3 here reads CASILGQGATGELFF. The DNA reads TGTGCCAGTATTCTAGGACAGGGGGCAACCGGGGAGCTGTTTTTT.